Shown below are 15 T cell receptor beta chains from a single sample sequenced in a study of T cell therapy after organ transplantation. Here immunoSEQ multiplex PCR was the method, and the copy in TCRdb shows in-frame clones only, minus some. This sample has over 45,000 clones; 94% occur once, and the top ten carry around 3.1%. Which antigens these TCRs recognize remains unknown. This sample comprised CD8+ T cells from blood, obtained before autologous CMV-specific T cell therapy. All receptors derive from a human patient who had received a solid organ transplant and had CMV disease.

The chain employs TRBV18 and TRBJ2-7, with a tentative D call TRBD2 (6 bases). Trimming shortened V by 3 bases and J by 2 bases, and 20 bases separated the two germline ends. The CDR3 has 17 residues. The germline CDR1 and CDR2 sequences are KGHSH and LQKENI. In DNA form, the CDR3 reads TGTGCCAGCTCACCTCTCTCTGGCCGCGGGGCACCCTACGAGCAGTACTTC. Translating gives CASSPLSGRGAPYEQYF.

With respect to this clone: Distinct nucleotide sequences in the sample also encode this CDR3. This rearrangement joins TRBV19 to TRBJ1-5; tentative D call: TRBD1 (6 bases). This CDR3 has 14 residues. The germline V and J ends were trimmed by 2 bases and 4 bases, with 9 bases remaining between them. Germline V gene sequence: CDR1 LNHDA, CDR2 SQIVND (reference sequence). In DNA form, the CDR3 reads TGTGCCAGTAGTATACGGGACATTAATCAGCCCCAGCATTTT. Its protein is CASSIRDINQPQHF.

J is TRBJ2-5 and V is TRBV5-4; 10 bases fit TRBD2. CDR1 is SGHNT, CDR2 YYREEE, per germline (reference sequence). Trimming took 4 bases from V and 4 from J; bases not matched to a gene: 13. CDR3 size: 17 residues. CDR3 amino acids: CASSQVGSSGSAETQYF. The CDR3 nucleotides are TGTGCCAGCAGCCAGGTCGGGTCTAGCGGGAGTGCAGAGACCCAGTACTTC.

V and J are TRBV4-1 and TRBJ1-2; a possible D gene is TRBD1 (5 bases). The CDR3 consists of 18 residues. CDR1 is MGHRA, CDR2 YSYEKL, per germline. V dropped 0 bases and J dropped 6 bases, with 23 bases sitting between them. CDR3 bases: TGCGCCAGCAGCCAAGACCGCCTTGGGGACCTATCCTGGCATGGCTACACCTTC. Protein product: CASSQDRLGDLSWHGYTF.

The CDR3 DNA sequence: TGTGCTAGTGGTTTCCCCGGGACAGGGGTGCGTGGCTACACCTTC. Translating it yields CASGFPGTGVRGYTF. V and J are TRBV12-5 and TRBJ1-2; 10 bases agree with TRBD1. Trimming cost V 3 bases and J 7 bases; bases outside gene matches: 8. Germline values: CDR1 LGHNT, CDR2 FRNRAP. The CDR3 runs to 15 residues.

The chain is built from TRBV27 and TRBJ2-7, with TRBD2 identical over 8 bases. The CDR3 is 15 residues long. CDR1 is MNHEY, CDR2 SMNVEV, per germline (reference sequence). V trimming: 3 bases; J trimming: 0 bases; junction bases outside the gene matches: 4. DNA for the CDR3: TGTGCCAGCAGTTTCGGGGGGGCCCCCTCCTACGAGCAGTACTTC. Translating it yields CASSFGGAPSYEQYF.

The chain joins TRBV28 to TRBJ2-4; D gene ambiguous. Germline CDR1 reads MDHEN; CDR2 reads SYDVKM. Trimming stripped 5 bases from V and 9 bases from J, with 11 bases between. The CDR3 consists of 12 residues. This chain's CDR3 is CASSPHRGIQYF. The CDR3, as DNA: TGTGCCAGCAGTCCGCACCGAGGCATTCAGTACTTC. Combining the CDR3 with reference TRBV28 and TRBJ2-4 gives the whole variable domain DVKVTQSSRYLVKRTGEKVFLECVQDMDHENMFWYRQDPGLGLRLIYFSYDVKMKEKGDIPEGYSVSREKKERFSLILESASTNQTSMYLCASSPHRGIQYFGAGTRLSVL.

The gene calls are TRBV9 and TRBJ1-1; no firm D call. V was cut by 4 bases and J by 1 base, with 14 bases left in between. The CDR3 covers 15 residues. Germline V gene sequence: CDR1 SGDLS, CDR2 YYNGEE. The CDR3 loop is CASSPNERANTEAFF. The CDR3 DNA reads TGTGCCAGCAGCCCCAACGAGAGGGCGAACACTGAAGCTTTCTTT.

The genes are TRBV11-1 and TRBJ1-1, with D perhaps matching TRBD1 (5 bases). The CDR3 is made up of 16 amino acids. The germline V gene has CDR1 SGHAT and CDR2 FQDESV (reference sequence). V lost 2 bases and J lost 4, with 17 bases in between. The CDR3: CASSLYLGVKGTEAFF. Written as DNA, the CDR3 is TGTGCCAGCAGCTTATACTTGGGGGTAAAAGGCACTGAAGCTTTCTTT.

This chain links TRBV19 with TRBJ1-1; D may be TRBD1 (5 bases). Germline V CDR1 and CDR2: LNHDA, SQIVND (reference sequence). This CDR3 contains 18 residues. The germline V and J ends were trimmed by 3 bases and 4 bases, with 24 bases remaining between them. The DNA of the CDR3 is TGTGCCAGTAGTATGACGGGACCCGGTAAGGAGGAGAGCACTGAAGCTTTCTTT. Protein: CASSMTGPGKEESTEAFF.

The chain joins TRBV6-5 to TRBJ2-1; perhaps TRBD2 as D (5 bases). The germline CDR1 and CDR2 sequences are MNHEY and SVGAGI. The CDR3 has 13 amino acids. Trimming left V 2 bases short and J 8 bases short, with 10 bases between. CDR3 nucleotide sequence: TGTGCCAGCAGTTACGACCCGGAGGATGAGCAGTTCTTC. Its protein is CASSYDPEDEQFF.

V is TRBV11-2 and J is TRBJ2-7, with 11 bases identical to TRBD2. The V gene end was trimmed by 5 bases and the J gene end by 3 bases; junction bases not matched to a gene: 3. In germline, CDR1 is SGHAT, CDR2 FQNNGV. There are 14 residues in the CDR3. CDR3 amino acids: CASSILAGGYEQYF. The CDR3 region has the DNA TGTGCCAGCAGCATTCTAGCGGGAGGCTACGAGCAGTACTTC.

V usage is TRBV7-9 and J usage is TRBJ1-6; 9 bases are shared with TRBD1. CDR1 and CDR2 (germline): SEHNR, FQNEAQ (reference sequence). V trimming: 4 bases; J trimming: 6 bases; junction bases outside the gene matches: 16. This CDR3 region has 19 residues. CDR3 loop: CASSSEPRTGDLINSPLHF. CDR3 DNA sequence: TGTGCCAGCAGCTCAGAGCCCCGGACAGGGGACCTAATTAATTCACCCCTCCACTTT.

The V call is TRBV6-1, the J call TRBJ1-5; no definite D call. V shed 2 bases and J shed 3 bases, with 29 bases lying between them. Germline V lookup: CDR1 MNHNS, CDR2 SASEGT. This CDR3 spans 21 amino acids. As DNA, the CDR3 is TGTGCCAGCAGTGAACGTCCGATAGACCCCTATACCCCGGCCAACAATCAGCCCCAGCATTTT. Amino acid sequence: CASSERPIDPYTPANNQPQHF.

This clone was seen only once. The chain carries TRBV15 and TRBJ1-6, with D possibly matching TRBD1 (5 bases). The germline V gene has CDR1 LNHNV and CDR2 YYDKDF (reference sequence). Trimming shortened V by 1 base and J by 9 bases, and 7 bases separated the two germline ends. The CDR3 has 13 amino acids. The CDR3 nucleotides are TGTGCCACCAGCAGAGCTAGGGGTTCACCCCTCCACTTT. Its protein is CATSRARGSPLHF. The full variable domain, rest sourced from reference TRBV15 and TRBJ1-6, is DAMVIQNPRYQVTQFGKPVTLSCSQTLNHNVMYWYQQKSSQAPKLLFHYYDKDFNNEADTPDNFQSRRPNTSFCFLDIRSPGLGDTAMYLCATSRARGSPLHFGNGTRLTVT.